The next 16 T cell receptor beta chains were all read from a single sample in a study of cytomegalovirus exposure and HLA in healthy donors. The PCR had 60 Vbeta and 13 Jbeta primers. This table comes from immunoSEQ multiplex PCR, and its TCRdb copy is limited to in-frame clones, with some not included. Of 150,000 to 200,000 clones detected, around 68% appear once; the ten largest clones hold roughly 1.4%. The sample was PBMCs. These TCRs come from a man aged 45-65 years in good health and CMV-seronegative.

This clone showed up just once. The rearrangement uses TRBV5-1 and TRBJ2-5, with 7 bases fitting TRBD2. Trimming took 1 base from V and 3 from J; bases not matched to a gene: 9. Germline loops: CDR1 SGHRS, CDR2 YFSETQ. The CDR3 spans 16 residues. The CDR3 protein is CASSLIEAGVKETQYF. CDR3 DNA: TGCGCCAGCAGCTTGATCGAGGCGGGGGTAAAAGAGACCCAGTACTTC. The full variable domain, completed using reference TRBV5-1 and TRBJ2-5, is KAGVTQTPRYLIKTRGQQVTLSCSPISGHRSVSWYQQTPGQGLQFLFEYFSETQRNKGNFPGRFSGRQFSNSRSEMNVSTLELGDSALYLCASSLIEAGVKETQYFGPGTRLLVL.

The chain combines TRBV2 with TRBJ1-2; D is unclear. CDR3 length equals 12 residues. CDR1 is SNHLY, CDR2 FYNNEI, per germline. V lost 4 bases and J lost 5, with 8 bases in between. This CDR3 is CASSGLFYGYTF. CDR3 nucleotides: TGTGCCAGCAGTGGACTATTTTATGGCTACACCTTC.

The chain uses TRBV28 and TRBJ1-5, with a tentative D call TRBD1 (5 bases). The germline V and J ends were trimmed by 3 bases and 7 bases, with 19 bases remaining between them. The V gene's germline CDR1 is MDHEN and CDR2 SYDVKM. The CDR3 is 16 amino acids. The CDR3 sequence is CASSFSNTGIRQPQHF. The CDR3 DNA reads TGTGCCAGCAGTTTTTCCAATACAGGAATAAGGCAGCCCCAGCATTTT.

The chain uses TRBV25-1 and TRBJ2-1; maybe TRBD1 (6 bases). V was cut by 8 bases and J by 7 bases, with 18 bases left in between. The germline V gene encodes CDR1 MGHDK and CDR2 SYGVNS. The CDR3 has 14 amino acids. CDR3 sequence (DNA): TGTGCCAGCCTCCCGTTGGGGGCCTCGAATGAGCAGTTCTTC. Its protein product is CASLPLGASNEQFF.

The V and J genes are TRBV6-1 and TRBJ2-2, with 11 positions matching TRBD1. CDR3 length equals 15 residues. Germline V gene data show CDR1 as MNHNS and CDR2 as SASEGT. V shed 4 bases and J 6 bases; nucleotides not matched to a gene: 4. This CDR3 is CASSVDRGLAGELFF. CDR3 bases: TGTGCCAGCAGTGTGGACAGGGGGCTCGCCGGGGAGCTGTTTTTT.

The chain employs TRBV19 and TRBJ2-7, with D possibly TRBD1 on 5 matching bases. The CDR3 is 14 amino acids. Germline V gene lookup returns CDR1 LNHDA and CDR2 SQIVND (reference sequence). Trimming took 7 bases from V and 1 from J, leaving 14 bases between them. CDR3: CASTMGLGSYEQYF. The DNA of the CDR3 is TGTGCCAGTACCATGGGGCTAGGGTCCTACGAGCAGTACTTC.

The chain carries TRBV7-2 and TRBJ2-5; 13 bases fit TRBD2. The CDR3 runs 17 residues. V shed 2 bases and J 3 bases; nucleotides not matched to a gene: 6. From germline, CDR1 is SGHTA and CDR2 FQGNSA. As DNA, the CDR3 is TGTGCCAGCAGCTTAAGACTAGCGGGGGGAGTGGAAGAGACCCAGTACTTC. Translation gives CASSLRLAGGVEETQYF.

This chain uses TRBV5-1 with TRBJ2-2; 10 bases align to TRBD1. Germline CDR1 and CDR2: SGHRS and YFSETQ. CDR3 size: 15 residues. J was trimmed by 5 bases and V by 4 bases; bases with no gene match: 5. The CDR3: CASSPGTGETGELFF. The CDR3 DNA reads as TGCGCCAGCAGCCCAGGGACAGGGGAGACCGGGGAGCTGTTTTTT.

The chain joins TRBV19 to TRBJ1-1; 12 bases are shared with TRBD1. The CDR3 contains 16 residues. Unmatched junction bases numbered 10, after V lost 5 bases and J lost 6 bases. Looked up from germline, CDR1 is LNHDA and CDR2 is SQIVND (reference sequence). In nucleotides, the CDR3 is TGTGCCAGTAGTCTGCCGGGACAGGGGGCGCGCGCTGAAGCTTTCTTT. It is translated as CASSLPGQGARAEAFF.

This clone was seen a few times. The rearrangement uses TRBV4-2 and TRBJ2-7, with D possibly TRBD1 on 7 matching bases. V shed 0 bases and J shed 1 base, with 13 bases lying between them. Germline V CDR1 and CDR2: LGHNA, YNFKEQ. This CDR3 comprises 16 residues. Here the CDR3 reads CASSQERGQPSYEQYF. The CDR3 coding sequence is TGTGCCAGCAGCCAAGAGCGGGGACAGCCGTCCTACGAGCAGTACTTC.

This clone turned up a few times. J is TRBJ2-2 and V is TRBV18; D is possibly TRBD2 (6 bases). The CDR3 runs 16 residues. Trimming left V 2 bases short and J 6 bases short, with 16 bases between. The germline V gene has CDR1 KGHSH and CDR2 LQKENI. The CDR3 loop reads CASSPARRDGAGELFF. In nucleotides, the CDR3 is TGTGCCAGCTCACCAGCCCGGAGGGACGGAGCCGGGGAGCTGTTTTTT.

The chain uses TRBV5-1 and TRBJ2-5, with D possibly matching TRBD1 (5 bases). The V and J ends lost 4 bases and 4 bases respectively, with 14 bases between them. The CDR3 consists of 14 residues. Germline lookup yields CDR1 SGHRS and CDR2 YFSETQ. CDR3 amino acids: CASSQGEFRETQYF. The DNA for the CDR3 is TGCGCCAGCAGCCAAGGGGAATTCAGAGAGACCCAGTACTTC.

The CDR3 sequence is CASSSTGFTDTQYF. The CDR3 DNA follows: TGTGCCAGTAGCTCGACAGGTTTCACAGATACGCAGTATTTT. The chain combines TRBV19 with TRBJ2-3, with D possibly matching TRBD1 (6 bases). Between the trimmed V and J ends, which lost 6 bases and 2 bases, there was a span of 12 bases. CDR3 length: 14 residues. CDR1 is LNHDA and CDR2 is SQIVND in the germline V gene (reference sequence).

The V and J genes are TRBV5-8 and TRBJ1-2; D is ambiguous. V was pared by 4 bases and J by 3 bases, with 7 bases between. CDR1 SGHTS and CDR2 YDEGEE come from the germline V gene. CDR3 length: 12 residues. CDR3: CASSREYYGYTF. The CDR3 DNA reads TGTGCCAGCAGCCGGGAGTACTATGGCTACACCTTC.

This clone was seen more than once but under ten times. The chain employs TRBV7-7 and TRBJ2-1, with a weak D call TRBD2 (6 bases). V was clipped by 5 bases and J by 6 bases, with 17 bases between them. CDR3 size: 15 residues. The germline V gene has CDR1 SSHAT and CDR2 FNYEAQ (reference sequence). In nucleotides, the CDR3 is TGTGCCAGCAGCCCCGGGGGTGGGTCAAGCAATGAGCAGTTCTTC. This encodes CASSPGGGSSNEQFF. The variable domain in full, completed from reference TRBV7-7 and TRBJ2-1, reads GAGVSQSPRYKVTKRGQDVTLRCDPISSHATLYWYQQALGQGPEFLTYFNYEAQPDKSGLPSDRFSAERPEGSISTLTIQRTEQRDSAMYRCASSPGGGSSNEQFFGPGTRLTVL.

The rearrangement links TRBV5-1 to TRBJ2-7, with 10 bases matching TRBD1. The V and J ends lost 4 bases and 4 bases, in that order; junction bases with no gene match: 8. Germline V lookup: CDR1 SGHRS, CDR2 YFSETQ. The CDR3 extends over 15 amino acids. As DNA, the CDR3 is TGCGCCAGCAGCCCCACCGGGACAGGGGCTTACGAGCAGTACTTC. Translation: CASSPTGTGAYEQYF.